This is a list of T cell receptor beta chains from one sample in a study of blood T cell repertoires in COVID-19. Clones were sequenced by immunoSEQ multiplex PCR, and TCRdb holds only the in-frame ones, with some missing. The sample lists approximately 290,000 clones, 85% to 90% seen once, with 8.5% to 14% in the top ten. Sequencing was carried out using peripheral blood. These receptors came from a woman in her twenties or thirties with COVID-19, enrolled during active disease. Both conserved end residues are part of each CDR3. The order of the fields is CDR3 DNA, CDR3 protein, V gene, clone size, D gene, J gene. A D gene is named only where the DNA matches it firmly. Expanded clones get a size class; other rows say once, few or many, or leave the size out.

TGCGCCAGCAGCCATCGGGCTGACAGACTGAAACTCTATGGCTACACCTTC | CASSHRADRLKLYGYTF | TRBV23-1 | NA | NA | TRBJ1-2
TGTGCCAGCAGTTACGGTGACAGACCCTACGAGCAGTACTTC | CASSYGDRPYEQYF | TRBV6-5 | few | NA | TRBJ2-7
TGTGCCAGCAGCTACCCTTCCCCCCGGGGGGGTCTAACAGATACGCAGTATTTT | CASSYPSPRGGLTDTQYF | TRBV7-6 | NA | TRBD2 | TRBJ2-3
TGTGCCAGTAGTCTAACCCCGGGACAGTTGGGCTCCACCTTC | CASSLTPGQLGSTF | TRBV19 | NA | TRBD1 | TRBJ1-2
TGTGCCAGCAGTCAGGGAGGCCTTAGGGCCCAGTACTTC | CASSQGGLRAQYF | TRBV12-3/TRBV12-4 | once | NA | TRBJ2-5
TGCAGTGCTAGTAGGCGGGCCTCCTACAATGAGCAGTTCTTC | CSASRRASYNEQFF | TRBV20-1 | NA | NA | TRBJ2-1
TGCGCCAGCAGCTTGGGGCTACAGGGAGTCACTGAAGCTTTCTTT | CASSLGLQGVTEAFF | TRBV5-1 | NA | NA | TRBJ1-1
TGTGCCAGTAGAATCGGAGGGGTTCCCACTGAAGCTTTCTTT | CASRIGGVPTEAFF | TRBV19 | NA | NA | TRBJ1-1
TGTGCCAGCAGCAATCGGACTCACTATGGCTACACCTTC | CASSNRTHYGYTF | TRBV4-2 | NA | NA | TRBJ1-2
TGTGCCACCAGTGATTGCCAGGACAGGAGAAGCTCCTACGAGCAGTACTTC | CATSDCQDRRSSYEQYF | TRBV24-1 | NA | TRBD1 | TRBJ2-7
TGCGCCAGCAGCCAAGAGACTAGCGGGGGGAAGTTGGCTGAGCAGTTCTTC | CASSQETSGGKLAEQFF | TRBV5-1 | NA | TRBD2 | TRBJ2-1
TGTGCCAGCAAACTAAAGGGACTAGCGAACGGGGAGCTGTTTTTT | CASKLKGLANGELFF | TRBV7-9 | NA | TRBD2 | TRBJ2-2
TGTGCCAGCAGTTTACAGGGGGCTTACGAGCAGTACTTC | CASSLQGAYEQYF | TRBV28 | once | TRBD1 | TRBJ2-7
TGTGCCAGCAGCTTCCCCGGGACAGGGGATTTCATGAACACTGAAGCTTTCTTT | CASSFPGTGDFMNTEAFF | TRBV13 | NA | TRBD1 | TRBJ1-1
TGTGCCAGCAGCGTGCGGGTTTTACCTAATGAAAAACTGTTTTTT | CASSVRVLPNEKLFF | TRBV5-6 | few | NA | TRBJ1-4
TGTGCCAGCAGAGCGCGGCCCAACAACGTCCTGACTTTC | CASRARPNNVLTF | TRBV27 | NA | NA | TRBJ2-6
TGTGCCAGCAGCGCCGGGACAGACTCCTACGAGCAGTACTTC | CASSAGTDSYEQYF | TRBV9 | few | TRBD1 | TRBJ2-7
TGTGCCAGCAGCCTGATACCAGGGGCTAACTATGGCTACACCTTC | CASSLIPGANYGYTF | TRBV14 | NA | NA | TRBJ1-2
TGTGCCAGCAGCTTAGCAGGCAGGGGGAATCAGCCCCAGCATTTT | CASSLAGRGNQPQHF | TRBV7-8 | once | TRBD1 | TRBJ1-5
TGTGCCAGCAGCTTAACTAGCGGGACCTCATACAATGAGCAGTTCTTC | CASSLTSGTSYNEQFF | TRBV7-6 | NA | TRBD2 | TRBJ2-1
TGTGCCAGCAGGGTCCGGGATCAGCCCCAGCATTTT | CASRVRDQPQHF | TRBV28 | NA | NA | TRBJ1-5
TGTGCCAGTACTTTCAGGGGAACTGAAGCTTTCTTT | CASTFRGTEAFF | TRBV19 | NA | NA | TRBJ1-1
NA | CASSSSTGSYEQYF | TRBV27 | NA | NA | TRBJ2-7
TGTGCCAGACGTCCTAGGGGGGGTGAAGCTTTCTTT | CARRPRGGEAFF | TRBV28 | NA | NA | TRBJ1-1
TGCGCCAGCAGCGCGGGACCGCACACAGATACGCAGTATTTT | CASSAGPHTDTQYF | TRBV5-1 | NA | NA | TRBJ2-3
TGTGCCAGCAGCTTAGATGGGACTGCCCGGGGGGCGCAGTATTTT | CASSLDGTARGAQYF | TRBV11-3 | NA | TRBD2 | TRBJ2-3
TGTGCCAGCACCTCACCGGGAGCAAGAGAAAAACTGTTTTTT | CASTSPGAREKLFF | TRBV5-6 | NA | NA | TRBJ1-4
TGCAGTGGGGGGGGGAACACTGAAGCTTTCTTT | CSGGGNTEAFF | TRBV20-1 | NA | NA | TRBJ1-1
TGTGCCAGCAGCCTAGGGGGGGCGCCTAATGAAAAACTGTTTTTT | CASSLGGAPNEKLFF | TRBV5-6 | NA | NA | TRBJ1-4